This T cell receptor (beta chain) was documented in a study of CD8+CD57+ T cells in acquired aplastic anemia (dated by TCRdb to about 2018). About the full investigation: A mean of roughly 3.2 ug of DNA, ranging from roughly 0.2 to 27.4 ug, was extracted from sorted CD4+ and CD8+ cells. CD8+CD57+ expansion was defined as frequency above the mean frequency observed in healthy subjects. What the study reported, not specific to this receptor: Although 25 to 30 CD8+ CDR3 sequences were shared by patients and controls, these sequences appeared highly expressed in patients and within the immunodominant clones of patients. CD8+ Simpson's diversity did not differ significantly between patients and healthy controls (P=0.060).

Genomic DNA served as template for TCR beta VDJ combination and CDR3 sequence profiling. An Illumina HiSeq 2000 was used for TCR repertoire sequencing. The authors processed their data as follows. Repertoires were assessed using TRBV/TRBJ rearrangement plots, CDR3 size and DJ length profiles, and Simpson's diversity index. The most abundant DNA sequence in the deep sequencing data was taken as the immunodominant clone. CDR3 amino acid sequences were checked for sharing across subjects and were also compared against the VDJdb database and published repertoires. Through fastp at Q25 and MiXCR, TCRdb rebuilt clones from the public reads, retaining in-frame beta chains. Each CDR3 protein appears once, grouped with its most common genes and DNA. The V and J calls were not made by the authors but by TCRdb's processing. In this sample the table shows around 170,000 distinct CDR3 sequences, less than 60% of which occur a single time. The top ten clones comprise approximately 9.7% of the sample.

With respect to this clonotype: The antigen it binds to is not known. Per-base qualities were not stored, and no clone one base away is much larger.

Via the germline V gene (reference sequence), CDR1 is LNHDA and CDR2 SQIVND. At the junction V is shortened by 6 bases and J by 7 bases, with 16 bases in between. Reading from cysteine to phenylalanine, the CDR3 counts 14 amino acids. Just CDR3 DNA is preserved here, 42 bases in frame from base 1. Flow cytometry had shown CD8+CD57+ cell expansion in the patients selected for sequencing. Severe acquired aplastic anemia was diagnosed in all patients according to International Study of Aplastic Anemia and Agranulocytosis and Camitta criteria. At the time blood was sampled, none of the patients had received any therapy. In the study, sorted CD4+ and CD8+ blood T cells from patients with severe aplastic anemia and from healthy subjects underwent deep sequencing of TCR repertoires. Patients were enrolled under clinicaltrials.gov protocols 00001620, 01623167, 00001397, 00071045, 00081523 and 00961064 in the USA. Ficoll-Paque density gradient centrifugation was used to isolate peripheral blood mononuclear cells. Before DNA extraction, CD4+ and CD8+ T cells were sorted with FACS or magnetic beads.

The specimen sequenced was sorted CD4+, CD8+, or CD8+CD57+ T cells (not recorded which) from PBMCs. The sequence derives from a human donor with aplastic anemia. Here the chain combines TRBV19 and TRBJ2-1, with TRBD2 as a weak D call on 5 bases. CDR3 region: CASSPSAGGNEQFF. The DNA sequence is as follows: TGTGCCAGTAGCCCGAGCGCGGGCGGTAATGAGCAGTTCTTC.